These T cell receptor beta chains were read from a single sample in a study of neurological immune-mediated disorders. MiXCR, run by TCRdb on the 5' RACE reads, gives a single entry per CDR3 protein. The table lists about 95,000 distinct CDR3 sequences, 3.5% of them singletons. Input material: PBMCs. Receptors were obtained from a woman aged 18 to 35 with multiple sclerosis. The CDR3 runs from the conserved cysteine through the conserved F or W. The D gene is left open where the match is weak. Rows may omit the clone size; those that give it use once, few, many or a size class.

>-|many|TRBJ2-3|TRBV12-3/TRBV12-4
CASSFLGSDTQYF
TGTGCCAGCAGTTTTTTGGGGTCGGACACGCAGTATTTT
>-|many|TRBJ1-5|TRBV6-2/TRBV6-3
CASSTSGYQPQHF
TGTGCCAGCAGTACCTCAGGGTATCAGCCCCAGCATTTT
>-|many|TRBJ1-1|TRBV7-9
CASSKFPSLNTEAFF
TGTGCCAGCAGCAAATTCCCCTCTTTGAACACTGAAGCTTTCTTT
>TRBD1|many|TRBJ2-5|TRBV20-1
CSASKAGTAQETQYF
TGCAGTGCTAGTAAAGCCGGGACAGCCCAAGAGACCCAGTACTTC
>TRBD1|many|TRBJ2-1|TRBV7-8
CASSSAQDRANEQFF
TGTGCCAGCAGCTCCGCCCAAGACAGGGCGAATGAGCAGTTCTTC
>-|many|TRBJ2-3|TRBV29-1
CSVPGFGSVTDTQYF
TGCAGCGTTCCGGGCTTCGGGTCGGTCACAGATACGCAGTATTTT
>-|many|TRBJ2-1|TRBV15
CATTEGASVYNEQFF
TGTGCCACAACCGAGGGGGCTAGCGTCTACAATGAGCAGTTCTTC
>-|-|TRBJ2-3|TRBV6-1
CASRVGGTDTQYF
TGTGCCAGCAGAGTGGGGGGCACAGATACGCAGTATTTT
>-|many|TRBJ1-1|TRBV12-3/TRBV12-4
CASSFYMNTEAFF
TGTGCCAGCAGTTTTTATATGAACACTGAAGCTTTCTTT
>-|many|TRBJ1-6|TRBV5-5
CASSPDRNNSPLHF
TGTGCCAGCAGCCCGGACAGAAATAATTCACCCCTCCACTTT
>TRBD1|many|TRBJ2-7|TRBV5-1
CASSNAPGQAYEQYF
TGCGCCAGCAGCAATGCCCCCGGACAGGCCTACGAGCAGTACTTC
>TRBD1|many|TRBJ1-3|TRBV15
CATSRRGQGATGNTIYF
TGTGCCACCAGCAGGCGTGGACAGGGGGCAACTGGAAACACCATATATTTT
>-|many|TRBJ2-5|TRBV20-1
CSVSQEYQETQYF
TGCAGTGTTTCCCAAGAGTACCAAGAGACCCAGTACTTC
>-|many|TRBJ2-3|TRBV29-1
CSVAKGRTDTQYF
TGCAGCGTTGCAAAGGGGCGGACAGATACGCAGTATTTT
>-|many|TRBJ2-1|TRBV4-1
CASSQGANEQFF
TGCGCCAGCAGCCAAGGAGCGAATGAGCAGTTCTTC
>-|many|TRBJ2-1|TRBV2
CASWVLMGHEQFF
TGTGCCAGCTGGGTCCTTATGGGGCATGAGCAGTTCTTC
>-|many|TRBJ1-2|TRBV5-1
CASSLASAYGYTF
TGCGCCAGCAGCTTGGCGTCAGCTTATGGCTACACCTTC
>-|many|TRBJ2-5|TRBV3-1
CASSQEWNREVETQYF
TGTGCCAGCAGCCAAGAGTGGAACAGGGAGGTCGAGACCCAGTACTTC
>TRBD2|many|TRBJ2-1|TRBV6-6
CASRPSGRSYNEQFF
TGTGCCAGCAGGCCTAGCGGTCGCTCCTACAATGAGCAGTTCTTC
>-|many|TRBJ2-1|TRBV5-6
CASSDSKNSYNEQFF
TGTGCCAGCAGCGACAGCAAAAACTCCTACAATGAGCAGTTCTTC
>-|-|TRBJ2-7|TRBV20-1
CSASLAGSAREQYF
TGCAGTGCTAGTCTCGCGGGTTCCGCTAGGGAGCAGTACTTC
>TRBD2|-|TRBJ2-3|TRBV7-6
CASSLLGGGGTDTQYF
TGTGCCAGCAGCTTATTAGGCGGGGGAGGCACAGATACGCAGTATTTT
>-|-|TRBJ1-5|TRBV12-3/TRBV12-4
CASSRGWDQPQHF
TGTGCCAGCAGCCGAGGTTGGGATCAGCCCCAGCATTTT
>-|few|TRBJ1-2|TRBV20-1
CSAPDSAYGYTF
TGCAGTGCTCCAGACAGCGCTTATGGCTACACCTTC
>-|many|TRBJ1-4|TRBV15
CATSRDSSRQNEKLFF
TGTGCCACCAGCAGAGATTCATCTAGACAAAATGAAAAACTGTTTTTT
>-|many|TRBJ2-5|TRBV5-1
CASSLGGGFQETQYF
TGCGCCAGCAGCTTGGGTGGTGGGTTCCAAGAGACCCAGTACTTC
>TRBD1|many|TRBJ1-5|TRBV27
CASSFPGQGASNQPQHF
TGTGCCAGCAGTTTTCCGGGACAGGGGGCGAGCAATCAGCCCCAGCATTTT
>-|many|TRBJ1-1|TRBV5-1
CASSDKGIGPEAFF
TGCGCCAGCAGCGACAAGGGTATCGGGCCTGAAGCTTTCTTT
>-|many|TRBJ1-1|TRBV5-5
CASSWGGEAFF
TGTGCCAGCAGCTGGGGGGGAGAAGCTTTCTTT
>-|many|TRBJ2-3|TRBV20-1
CSAREGSGRTDTQYF
TGCAGTGCTAGAGAAGGTAGCGGTCGCACAGATACGCAGTATTTT
>-|many|TRBJ1-3|TRBV5-1
CASSPHSGQSGNTIYF
TGCGCCAGCAGCCCGCACTCCGGACAGTCTGGAAACACCATATATTTT
>-|many|TRBJ2-1|TRBV5-1
CASSRALEGEQFF
TGCGCCAGCAGCCGTGCGCTTGAGGGTGAGCAGTTCTTC
>TRBD2|many|TRBJ2-3|TRBV5-1
CASSFGLAGFGTDTQYF
TGCGCCAGCAGCTTCGGACTAGCGGGATTTGGCACAGATACGCAGTATTTT
>-|many|TRBJ2-7|TRBV5-6
CASSLALYEQYF
TGTGCCAGCAGCTTGGCGCTCTACGAGCAGTACTTC
>-|many|TRBJ2-7|TRBV5-6
CASSLVHLSYEQYF
TGTGCCAGCAGCTTGGTCCACCTATCCTACGAGCAGTACTTC
>-|many|TRBJ1-5|TRBV4-1
CASSQDWGGYSPQHF
TGCGCCAGCAGCCAAGATTGGGGCGGATACTCGCCCCAGCATTTT